These 21 T cell receptor beta chains came from one sample sequenced in a study of cytomegalovirus exposure and HLA in healthy donors. The study ran its PCR with 60 Vbeta and 13 Jbeta primers. This table comes from immunoSEQ multiplex PCR, and its TCRdb copy is limited to in-frame clones, with some not included. Here the sample spans 200,000 to 250,000 clones, roughly four fifths being singletons. Sample: PBMCs. The receptors here all came from a woman aged 40-49 years in good health and CMV-seronegative.

The chain is built from TRBV2 and TRBJ2-7; 7 bases match TRBD1. With V trimmed by 4 bases and J by 0 bases, 3 bases remained unmatched. Germline loops: CDR1 SNHLY, CDR2 FYNNEI. The CDR3 has 14 amino acids. The CDR3: CASSGDSSSYEQYF. In DNA, the CDR3 is TGTGCCAGCAGTGGGGACAGCAGCTCCTACGAGCAGTACTTC.

This chain connects TRBV14 to TRBJ2-7; unclear D gene. Germline values: CDR1 SGHDN, CDR2 FVKESK. V lost 1 base to trimming and J lost 2 bases, with 9 bases between them. The length of the CDR3 is 14 residues. The CDR3 reads CASSQGRTTYEQYF. DNA of the CDR3: TGTGCCAGCAGCCAAGGCAGAACTACCTACGAGCAGTACTTC.

The chain combines TRBV5-1 with TRBJ2-5, with 10 nucleotides matching TRBD2. CDR1 is SGHRS and CDR2 is YFSETQ in the germline V gene. This CDR3 has 16 amino acids. V trimming: 0 bases; J trimming: 5 bases; junction bases outside the gene matches: 7. CDR3 protein: CASSLGLAGVRETQYF. The CDR3 DNA follows: TGCGCCAGCAGCTTGGGGCTAGCGGGGGTTCGGGAGACCCAGTACTTC.

This sequence joins TRBV7-6 and TRBJ1-5; a possible D gene is TRBD1 (5 bases). Germline CDR1 SGHVS, CDR2 FNYEAQ. Trimming removed 1 base at V and 2 bases at J, with 6 bases between. The CDR3 runs 14 residues. The CDR3 region is CASSLEQGNQPQHF. In DNA form, the CDR3 reads TGTGCCAGCAGCTTAGAACAGGGCAATCAGCCCCAGCATTTT.

The chain is built from TRBV7-2 and TRBJ2-5; 9 bases match TRBD2. The assigned J gene may be wrong: the sequence end matches TRBJ2-7 better. Germline lookup yields CDR1 SGHTA and CDR2 FQGNSA. This CDR3 spans 13 amino acids. The CDR3 sequence: CASSAGGRYEQYF. The CDR3 bases are TGTGCCAGCAGCGCGGGGGGGCGGTACGAGCAGTACTTC.

The chain employs TRBV4-1 and TRBJ1-4; D remains ambiguous. The V end was cut by 4 bases, the J end by 6 bases, with 15 bases between. Germline CDR1 reads MGHRA; CDR2 reads YSYEKL. This CDR3 contains 15 residues. The CDR3 sequence is CASSRRSLRDEKLFF. For the CDR3, the DNA is TGCGCCAGCAGCCGCAGGTCACTCCGCGATGAAAAACTGTTTTTT.

This chain links TRBV7-3 with TRBJ2-1; the match to TRBD2 covers 7 bases. With V trimmed by 5 bases and J by 7 bases, 14 bases remained unmatched. Germline values: CDR1 SGHTA, CDR2 FQGTGA. The CDR3 is 16 amino acids. CDR3 coding DNA: TGTGCCAGCAGCCTTTACGGGACTATCCTACTAAATGAGCAGTTCTTC. Translating it yields CASSLYGTILLNEQFF.

This sequence joins TRBV11-2 and TRBJ2-2, with a weak D call TRBD1 (5 bases). The CDR3 is made up of 14 amino acids. CDR1 and CDR2 from the germline V gene are SGHAT and FQNNGV. V lost 5 bases, J lost 6 bases, and 13 bases lay in between. CDR3 DNA: TGTGCCAGCAGCCCAGGGCCCGCACCCGGGGAGCTGTTTTTT. Its protein is CASSPGPAPGELFF.

CDR3 residues: CASSLSGGAIGVEQYF. The CDR3 DNA follows: TGTGCCAGCAGCTTGTCGGGGGGGGCCATAGGCGTAGAGCAGTACTTC. J is TRBJ2-7 and V is TRBV5-8; 8 positions match TRBD2. Germline CDR1 and CDR2: SGHTS and YDEGEE. V shed 1 base and J 7 bases; nucleotides not matched to a gene: 13. This CDR3 comprises 16 residues.

The chain combines TRBV9 with TRBJ2-7, with 8 nucleotides matching TRBD1. The CDR3 has 15 residues. The germline CDR1 and CDR2 sequences are SGDLS and YYNGEE. The V gene end was trimmed by 0 bases and the J gene end by 3 bases; junction bases not matched to a gene: 5. For the CDR3, the DNA is TGTGCCAGCAGCGTAGGTAACGGACAGGGCTACGAGCAGTACTTC. Encoded protein: CASSVGNGQGYEQYF.

In its sample, this clone was seen once. CDR3 nucleotides: TGTGCCAGCAGTTTAGGAGATAACACTGAAGCTTTCTTT. Amino acid sequence: CASSLGDNTEAFF. The rearrangement links TRBV27 to TRBJ1-1; D remains unclear. The V end lost 2 bases, the J end lost 2 bases, and 6 bases lay between the germline ends. The CDR3 length is 13 residues. The germline gives CDR1 MNHEY, CDR2 SMNVEV (reference sequence).

As to this clone: Other DNA sequences from this sample encode an identical CDR3 as well. The V gene is TRBV28, the J gene TRBJ1-5; tentative D call: TRBD1 (5 bases). The V gene's germline CDR1 is MDHEN and CDR2 SYDVKM. V lost 5 bases and J lost 0, with 5 bases in between. The CDR3 is 13 amino acids. DNA for the CDR3: TGTGCCAGCAGTACAGGTAGCAATCAGCCCCAGCATTTT. Amino acid sequence: CASSTGSNQPQHF. Drawing the rest from reference TRBV28 and TRBJ1-5, the complete variable domain is DVKVTQSSRYLVKRTGEKVFLECVQDMDHENMFWYRQDPGLGLRLIYFSYDVKMKEKGDIPEGYSVSREKKERFSLILESASTNQTSMYLCASSTGSNQPQHFGDGTRLSIL.

This clone showed up just once. V is TRBV21-1 and J is TRBJ2-4; the D call TRBD1 from the table was never checked on the DNA. TRBV21-1 is reported as a pseudogene. The CDR3 runs to 16 residues. The CDR3: CASSGPMTGDRDIQYF. CDR3 DNA sequence: TGTGCCAGCAGCGGCCCTATGACAGGGGATCGGGACATTCAGTACTTC.

V gene TRBV30 combines with J gene TRBJ2-2, with 8 bases aligning to TRBD1. The ends lost 7 bases at V and 0 bases at J; junction bases unmatched: 4. The V gene's germline CDR1 is GTSNPN and CDR2 SVGIG (reference sequence). The CDR3 extends over 14 amino acids. The CDR3, as DNA: TGTGCCTTACAGGGGGTACCGAACACCGGGGAGCTGTTTTTT. This encodes CALQGVPNTGELFF.

This chain connects TRBV9 to TRBJ1-1, with D maybe TRBD1 (5 bases). Germline values: CDR1 SGDLS, CDR2 YYNGEE. The CDR3 is 15 amino acids. Trimming removed 4 bases from V and 0 bases from J, with 13 bases in between. The CDR3 reads CASSKRGEVNTEAFF. CDR3 bases: TGTGCCAGCAGCAAAAGAGGGGAGGTGAACACTGAAGCTTTCTTT.

The V gene is TRBV7-8, the J gene TRBJ1-5, with a possible D match to TRBD1 (5 bases). Looked up from germline, CDR1 is SGHVS and CDR2 is FQNEAQ. The V end lost 3 bases, the J end lost 6 bases, and 9 bases lay between the germline ends. This CDR3 is 13 amino acids long. The CDR3 nucleotides read TGTGCCAGCAGCTTGGGTAGGGGTCAGCCCCAGCATTTT. This translates into CASSLGRGQPQHF.

The chain uses TRBV30 and TRBJ2-7, with 7 bases lining up with TRBD1. This CDR3 comprises 16 residues. J was trimmed by 5 bases and V by 4 bases; bases with no gene match: 17. CDR1 is GTSNPN, CDR2 SVGIG, per germline (reference sequence). CDR3 in amino acids: CAWTTLKLDRVHEQYF. CDR3 DNA: TGTGCCTGGACAACTCTAAAATTAGACAGGGTCCACGAGCAGTACTTC.

In this sample, this clone turned up a few times. The chain is built from TRBV6-5 and TRBJ1-1; D not resolved. V was shortened by 2 bases and J by 1 base, with 5 bases between the two germline ends. CDR3 length: 13 residues. Germline loops: CDR1 MNHEY, CDR2 SVGAGI. The CDR3 region is CASSYNTNTEAFF. The CDR3 nucleotides read TGTGCCAGCAGTTACAACACGAACACTGAAGCTTTCTTT.

The chain couples TRBV5-1 to TRBJ1-1; possibly TRBD1 for D (6 bases). V dropped 0 bases and J dropped 4 bases, with 13 bases sitting between them. This CDR3 has 15 amino acids. The germline V gene has CDR1 SGHRS and CDR2 YFSETQ. The CDR3 sequence: CASSLAQGLITEAFF. The CDR3 DNA is TGCGCCAGCAGCTTGGCCCAGGGGCTGATCACTGAAGCTTTCTTT. Full variable domain (missing parts from reference TRBV5-1 and TRBJ1-1): KAGVTQTPRYLIKTRGQQVTLSCSPISGHRSVSWYQQTPGQGLQFLFEYFSETQRNKGNFPGRFSGRQFSNSRSEMNVSTLELGDSALYLCASSLAQGLITEAFFGQGTRLTVV.

DNA for the CDR3: TGTGCCAGCACCCCCCGACAGAAGAACACTGAAGCTTTCTTT. As protein: CASTPRQKNTEAFF. The chain combines TRBV2 with TRBJ1-1; a weak D match, TRBD1 (5 bases). V shed 7 bases and J shed 1 base, with 13 bases lying between them. This CDR3 comprises 14 residues. The germline V gene encodes CDR1 SNHLY and CDR2 FYNNEI.

The chain joins TRBV7-3 to TRBJ2-7; D may be TRBD2 (5 bases). Germline V gene sequence: CDR1 SGHTA, CDR2 FQGTGA. Trimming pared 2 bases from V and 6 bases from J, leaving 17 bases between. The CDR3 consists of 15 residues. CDR3 in DNA: TGTGCCAGCAGCTTAGAGGGCAGGACTTCTCGCGAGCAGTACTTC. Translated: CASSLEGRTSREQYF.